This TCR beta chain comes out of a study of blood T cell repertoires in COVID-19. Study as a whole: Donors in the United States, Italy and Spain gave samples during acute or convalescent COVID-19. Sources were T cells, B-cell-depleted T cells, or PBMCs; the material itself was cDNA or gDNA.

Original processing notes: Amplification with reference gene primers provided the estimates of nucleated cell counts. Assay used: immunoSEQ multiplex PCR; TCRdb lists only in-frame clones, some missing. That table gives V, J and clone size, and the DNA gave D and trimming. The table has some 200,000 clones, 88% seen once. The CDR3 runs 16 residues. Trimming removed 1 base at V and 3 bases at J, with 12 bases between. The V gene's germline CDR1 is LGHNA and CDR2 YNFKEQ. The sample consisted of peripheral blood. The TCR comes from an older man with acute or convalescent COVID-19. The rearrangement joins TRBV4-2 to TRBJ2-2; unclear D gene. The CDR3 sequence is CASSQVAGLDTGELFF. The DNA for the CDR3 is TGTGCCAGCAGCCAAGTGGCCGGGTTGGACACCGGGGAGCTGTTTTTT.